Below, 12 T cell receptor beta chains from the same sample are listed, as sequenced in a study of shared clonotypes between healthy human individuals (dated by TCRdb to 2020 to 2021). The method behind the library was the immunoSEQ multiplex PCR assay. In TCRdb, the immuneACCESS table is reduced to in-frame sequences with V and J assigned. These tables do not hold every clone; where another copy was compared, an unresolved V gene accounts for under half, and the others remain unexplained. The sample data list roughly 2 million clones, and approximately 94% of these were observed just once. Roughly 1% of the sample rests with the top ten. CD8 naive samples were obtained by positive selection for CCR7 among CD45RO-negative cells, yielding a CD45RA+CCR7+ population from which TemRA cells were excluded. Sequencing input: naive CD8+ T cells sorted from blood. The sample's cell subset or site label, decoded: CD45RA+CCR7+. The receptors were gathered from a young man in good health.

J is TRBJ1-1 and V is TRBV19, with 7 bases fitting TRBD1. After removal of 1 base from V and 3 bases from J, the junction contained 8 bases not matched to a gene. This CDR3 is 16 amino acids long. Germline values: CDR1 LNHDA, CDR2 SQIVND (reference sequence). The CDR3 region is CASSIATGAEDTEAFF. The CDR3 DNA reads TGTGCCAGTAGTATAGCTACAGGGGCGGAGGACACTGAAGCTTTCTTT. The whole variable domain, remainder taken from reference TRBV19 and TRBJ1-1, is DGGITQSPKYLFRKEGQNVTLSCEQNLNHDAMYWYRQDPGQGLRLIYYSQIVNDFQKGDIAEGYSVSREKKESFPLTVTSAQKNPTAFYLCASSIATGAEDTEAFFGQGTRLTVV.

The chain couples TRBV28 to TRBJ1-5; D may be TRBD1 (5 bases). CDR1 is MDHEN and CDR2 is SYDVKM in the germline V gene. This CDR3 has 12 amino acids. The germline V and J ends were trimmed by 8 bases and 3 bases, with 8 bases remaining between them. The CDR3 DNA sequence: TGTGCCAGCCGCAGGGACAATCAGCCCCAGCATTTT. Translated, it gives CASRRDNQPQHF.

The chain links TRBV27 to TRBJ2-7; unclear D gene. Trimming left V 7 bases short and J 7 bases short, with 20 bases between. The CDR3 is 14 residues long. Looked up from germline, CDR1 is MNHEY and CDR2 is SMNVEV (reference sequence). CDR3 sequence (DNA): TGTGCCAGCAAGCCTGGTGTTGGCTTAGAGGAGCAGTACTTC. Protein: CASKPGVGLEEQYF.

This clone occurred once. The V and J genes are TRBV6-6 and TRBJ2-3; D is ambiguous. V was clipped by 0 bases and J by 2 bases, with 6 bases between them. CDR1 is MNHNY and CDR2 is SVGAGI in the germline V gene (reference sequence). The CDR3 has 14 residues. The CDR3 DNA is TGTGCCAGCAGTTACTCGATGACCACAGATACGCAGTATTTT. Translating gives CASSYSMTTDTQYF.

This clone came up once. The J gene is TRBJ2-1, the V gene TRBV7-9, with D maybe TRBD1 (6 bases). Germline assignment: CDR1 SEHNR and CDR2 FQNEAQ (reference sequence). There are 12 residues in the CDR3. Between the trimmed V and J ends, which lost 4 bases and 14 bases, there was a span of 15 bases. The CDR3 nucleotides are TGTGCCAGCAGCTACCAGACAGGTATGGAGTTCTTC. As protein: CASSYQTGMEFF.

The rearrangement uses TRBV29-1 and TRBJ2-3, with 7 bases matching TRBD1. V gave up 1 base and J gave up 0 bases; unmatched junction bases: 4. From germline, CDR1 is SQVTM and CDR2 ANQGSEA. This CDR3 is 15 amino acids long. CDR3 sequence: CSVEGTGVSTDTQYF. In nucleotides, the CDR3 is TGCAGCGTTGAAGGAACAGGGGTCAGCACAGATACGCAGTATTTT.

DNA for the CDR3: TGTGCCAGCAGGACGGTATTTGGGGGGGACTCCTACGAGCAGTACTTC. The encoded protein is CASRTVFGGDSYEQYF. The chain employs TRBV2 and TRBJ2-7, with 7 positions matching TRBD2. The germline V gene encodes CDR1 SNHLY and CDR2 FYNNEI. The CDR3 is 16 amino acids. V lost 6 bases and J lost 0; bases outside the gene matches: 11.

Here the CDR3 DNA reads TGTGCCAGCAGTTGGAACTCGGTAGCGGCATACAATGAGCAGTTCTTC. Translated, it gives CASSWNSVAAYNEQFF. The chain combines TRBV6-9 with TRBJ2-1; a possible D gene is TRBD2 (6 bases). The V end lost 4 bases, the J end lost 4 bases, and 17 bases lay between the germline ends. This CDR3 has 16 amino acids. In germline, CDR1 is MNHGY, CDR2 SVAAGI.

The gene calls are TRBV5-4 and TRBJ2-5; no firm D call. Germline CDR1 reads SGHNT; CDR2 reads YYREEE (reference sequence). This CDR3 contains 12 residues. V was cut by 3 bases and J by 3 bases, with 6 bases left in between. Written as DNA, the CDR3 is TGTGCCAGCAGCTCCGGCGAAGAGACCCAGTACTTC. The encoded protein is CASSSGEETQYF.

This chain's CDR3 is CASSLIPGQGIYEQYF. The DNA of the CDR3 is TGTGCCAGCAGCTTAATACCGGGACAGGGTATCTACGAGCAGTACTTC. The chain has TRBV5-6 and TRBJ2-7, with 9 nucleotides matching TRBD1. The CDR3 has 16 residues. Germline V gives CDR1 SGHDT, CDR2 YYEEEE. Unmatched junction bases numbered 9, after V lost 2 bases and J lost 3 bases.

The chain uses TRBV11-3 and TRBJ2-5; D gene unclear. V lost 5 bases and J lost 0, with 13 bases in between. The V gene's germline CDR1 is SGHNT and CDR2 YENEEA. The CDR3 is 15 residues long. CDR3 protein: CASSPRTAYQETQYF. The CDR3 coding sequence is TGTGCCAGCAGCCCCCGGACGGCGTACCAAGAGACCCAGTACTTC. Complete variable domain (other parts from reference TRBV11-3 and TRBJ2-5): EAGVVQSPRYKIIEKKQPVAFWCNPISGHNTLYWYLQNLGQGPELLIRYENEEAVDDSQLPKDRFSAERLKGVDSTLKIQPAELGDSAVYLCASSPRTAYQETQYFGPGTRLLVL.

This chain joins TRBV9 and TRBJ1-3; no clear D gene. From germline, CDR1 is SGDLS and CDR2 YYNGEE. There are 17 residues in the CDR3. V was pared by 0 bases and J by 0 bases, with 13 bases between. CDR3 sequence (DNA): TGTGCCAGCAGCGTAGCCGAGGCACCACTCTCTGGAAACACCATATATTTT. Translation: CASSVAEAPLSGNTIYF.